This passage covers 28 T cell receptor beta chains from one sample sequenced in a study of Ad26.COV2.S vaccination and SARS-CoV-2 variants. Treatment meaning: roughly 18 received Ad26.COV2.S at low or high dose, single or two shots; about 5 received placebo; per-sample allocation not given. Sampling happened 63 days after the first vaccine or placebo injection. The table came from immunoSEQ multiplex PCR; TCRdb's copy has only in-frame clones and leaves some out. This table holds roughly 460,000 clones, nearly 90% found once. The sequences come from peripheral blood, collected in a trial of Ad26.COV2.S vaccine versus placebo. The receptors shown here come from a person between 18 and 65 years old who received the Ad26.COV2.S COVID-19 vaccine or a placebo.

This sequence joins TRBV6-4 and TRBJ1-1; 9 bases match TRBD1. J was trimmed by 5 bases and V by 6 bases; bases with no gene match: 10. Germline CDR1 MRHNA, CDR2 SNTAGT. The length of the CDR3 is 15 residues. The CDR3 here is CASSRLGQGRTEAFF. The CDR3 DNA follows: TGTGCCAGCAGCAGATTGGGACAGGGAAGGACTGAAGCTTTCTTT.

This sequence joins TRBV24-1 and TRBJ2-3; D may be TRBD1 (5 bases). This CDR3 contains 13 residues. V was clipped by 4 bases and J by 3 bases, with 7 bases between them. Germline CDR1 and CDR2: KGHDR and SFDVKD. In DNA form, the CDR3 reads TGTGCCACCAGTGACGCAGGGACAGATACGCAGTATTTT. This sequence encodes CATSDAGTDTQYF.

The chain has TRBV30 and TRBJ2-3; no firm D call. With 1 base removed from V and 4 bases from J, the gap between germline ends came to 12 bases. The CDR3 runs to 14 residues. Germline V gene data show CDR1 as GTSNPN and CDR2 as SVGIG (reference sequence). The CDR3: CAWSGRHPPDTQYF. CDR3 bases: TGTGCCTGGAGTGGAAGGCATCCTCCAGATACGCAGTATTTT.

This chain links TRBV29-1 with TRBJ2-2; possible D gene TRBD2, 5 bases. Trimming shortened V by 4 bases and J by 5 bases, and 11 bases separated the two germline ends. Germline loops: CDR1 SQVTM, CDR2 ANQGSEA. The CDR3 extends over 13 amino acids. In DNA, the CDR3 is TGCAGCGTTGTATCTAGCTGGACCGGGGAGCTGTTTTTT. This sequence encodes CSVVSSWTGELFF.

This clone came up once. The chain employs TRBV18 and TRBJ1-2; TRBD1 is a possible D gene (6 bases). Trimming pared 5 bases from V and 1 base from J, leaving 11 bases between. The CDR3 totals 14 residues. Germline loops: CDR1 KGHSH, CDR2 LQKENI. The CDR3: CASSSGVVNYGYTF. The CDR3 DNA reads TGTGCCAGCTCATCAGGGGTGGTTAACTATGGCTACACCTTC.

The chain couples TRBV18 to TRBJ2-7, with 9 bases fitting TRBD1. This CDR3 has 14 residues. Unmatched junction bases numbered 5, after V lost 3 bases and J lost 5 bases. Germline values: CDR1 KGHSH, CDR2 LQKENI. The CDR3 loop reads CASSPRDRDHEQYF. Here the CDR3 DNA reads TGTGCCAGCTCACCCCGGGACAGGGACCACGAGCAGTACTTC.

The chain couples TRBV10-3 to TRBJ2-3, with D possibly matching TRBD2 (6 bases). The CDR3 consists of 16 residues. The V gene's germline CDR1 is ENHRY and CDR2 SYGVKD. V was trimmed by 2 bases and J by 2 bases, leaving 14 bases between them. The CDR3: CAISEGTTGVTDTQYF. The CDR3 DNA reads TGTGCCATCAGTGAGGGAACGACGGGAGTCACAGATACGCAGTATTTT.

V is TRBV29-1 and J is TRBJ1-2, with D unclear. V lost 4 bases to trimming and J lost 4 bases, with 10 bases between them. The CDR3 is 12 residues long. The germline gives CDR1 SQVTM, CDR2 ANQGSEA. Here the CDR3 reads CSVAGVPYGYTF. The CDR3 nucleotides read TGCAGCGTTGCCGGGGTTCCCTATGGCTACACCTTC.

The chain has TRBV10-3 and TRBJ1-3; no clear D gene. The germline V gene has CDR1 ENHRY and CDR2 SYGVKD. Trimming removed 7 bases at V and 3 bases at J, with 10 bases between. The CDR3 extends over 13 amino acids. The CDR3 nucleotides are TGTGCCATCAAGATCTCCGGTGGAAACACCATATATTTT. It yields the protein CAIKISGGNTIYF.

This chain joins TRBV6-4 and TRBJ2-7; D perhaps matches TRBD2 (5 bases). CDR3 length: 16 residues. The germline V and J ends were trimmed by 2 bases and 0 bases, with 14 bases remaining between them. Germline CDR1 reads MRHNA; CDR2 reads SNTAGT. CDR3 nucleotides: TGTGCCAGCAGTGACGATGCGGGCGATCCCTCCTACGAGCAGTACTTC. It translates to CASSDDAGDPSYEQYF.

The rearrangement uses TRBV25-1 and TRBJ2-1, with 7 bases aligning to TRBD2. Trimming took 8 bases from V and 6 from J; bases not matched to a gene: 13. The CDR3 sequence is 15 residues long. CDR1 MGHDK and CDR2 SYGVNS come from the germline V gene. CDR3 nucleotides: TGTGCCAGCGCGAAAAGGGAGGGCCCGACCAATGAGCAGTTCTTC. Encoded protein: CASAKREGPTNEQFF.

The chain combines TRBV18 with TRBJ2-2; D is possibly TRBD1 or TRBD2 (5 bases each). The CDR3 sequence is 13 residues long. From germline, CDR1 is KGHSH and CDR2 LQKENI. Trimming shortened V by 3 bases and J by 4 bases, and 6 bases separated the two germline ends. Here the CDR3 DNA reads TGTGCCAGCTCACCCGGGGCCACCGGGGAGCTGTTTTTT. Translated, it gives CASSPGATGELFF.

The chain has TRBV7-9 and TRBJ2-7, with a tentative D call TRBD1 (7 bases). Trimming removed 3 bases at V and 3 bases at J, with 12 bases between. This CDR3 contains 14 residues. Germline-derived CDR1 and CDR2 are SEHNR and FQNEAQ (reference sequence). For the CDR3, the DNA is TGTGCCAGCAGCTTTGCAGGGGGGAACTACGAGCAGTACTTC. This encodes CASSFAGGNYEQYF.

The V call is TRBV28, the J call TRBJ2-1; TRBD2 aligns across 10 bases. The germline gives CDR1 MDHEN, CDR2 SYDVKM. The trim removed 1 base at V and 4 bases at J, leaving 4 bases unmatched. The CDR3 runs to 16 residues. The CDR3 reads CASSLSSAGGYNEQFF. The CDR3 DNA follows: TGTGCCAGCAGTTTATCTTCAGCGGGAGGGTACAATGAGCAGTTCTTC.

V gene TRBV5-5 combines with J gene TRBJ1-2; 7 bases match TRBD1. The junction had 10 bases not matched to a gene; V was cut back by 3 bases and J by 2 bases. The CDR3 is 16 residues long. The germline V gene has CDR1 SGHKS and CDR2 YYEKEE (reference sequence). The CDR3 DNA sequence: TGTGCCAGCAGCTCCCTGCCGGGACAGCCCAACTATGGCTACACCTTC. The encoded protein is CASSSLPGQPNYGYTF.

The J gene is TRBJ1-2, the V gene TRBV30; the D gene is possibly TRBD1 (6 bases). CDR1 and CDR2 (germline): GTSNPN, SVGIG (reference sequence). Deletions cut 8 bases from V and 4 bases from J, with 11 bases between. There are 11 residues in the CDR3. DNA for the CDR3: TGTGCCAGCAGGGGAGGCTATGGCTACACCTTC. It translates to CASRGGYGYTF.

The V gene is TRBV6-5, the J gene TRBJ2-4; D possibly matches TRBD1 or TRBD2 (5 bases each). The CDR3 totals 13 residues. The germline gives CDR1 MNHEY, CDR2 SVGAGI. Trimming stripped 7 bases from V and 10 bases from J, with 17 bases between. The chain's CDR3 is CASTAPGPKIQYF. Written as DNA, the CDR3 is TGTGCCAGCACCGCCCCGGGACCAAAGATTCAGTACTTC.

CDR3: CASKDRGLGNQPQHF. The CDR3 coding sequence is TGTGCCAGCAAAGACCGGGGTTTGGGCAATCAGCCCCAGCATTTT. V gene TRBV2 combines with J gene TRBJ1-5; D is ambiguous. The CDR3 sequence is 15 residues long. Trimming shortened V by 7 bases and J by 2 bases, and 15 bases separated the two germline ends. CDR1 SNHLY and CDR2 FYNNEI come from the germline V gene.

The chain recombines TRBV18 with TRBJ2-7, with D perhaps matching TRBD2 (6 bases). Germline CDR1 reads KGHSH; CDR2 reads LQKENI. The V gene lost 4 bases and the J gene lost 0 bases, with 13 bases spanning the gap. The CDR3 covers 15 residues. CDR3 residues: CASSQGLQSSYEQYF. CDR3 bases: TGTGCCAGCTCACAGGGACTGCAGAGCTCCTACGAGCAGTACTTC.

The chain couples TRBV28 to TRBJ2-7; TRBD1 matches 11 bases. There are 15 residues in the CDR3. CDR1 MDHEN and CDR2 SYDVKM come from the germline V gene. Losses at the gene ends were 6 bases for V and 0 bases for J; bases not matched to a gene: 4. DNA for the CDR3: TGTGCCAGCAGGCCCGGGACAGGGGGCTCCTACGAGCAGTACTTC. Amino acids: CASRPGTGGSYEQYF.

This chain joins TRBV18 and TRBJ2-7; 7 bases map to TRBD1. This CDR3 is 14 amino acids long. V dropped 2 bases and J dropped 3; count of bases not matched to a gene: 4. Germline CDR1 is KGHSH and CDR2 is LQKENI. In nucleotides, the CDR3 is TGTGCCAGCTCACCAGGCAGGGGGAACTACGAGCAGTACTTC. Its protein is CASSPGRGNYEQYF.

The chain combines TRBV2 with TRBJ1-1, with D perhaps matching TRBD1 (5 bases). The CDR3 loop spans 16 amino acids. V was cut by 0 bases and J by 4 bases, with 15 bases left in between. Germline lookup yields CDR1 SNHLY and CDR2 FYNNEI. The CDR3 reads CASSEARRGPSTEAFF. The DNA for the CDR3 is TGTGCCAGCAGTGAAGCGAGGAGGGGACCGAGCACTGAAGCTTTCTTT.

V and J are TRBV19 and TRBJ1-2, with D unclear. Germline V lookup: CDR1 LNHDA, CDR2 SQIVND (reference sequence). V was pared by 6 bases and J by 4 bases, with 15 bases between. This CDR3 has 14 amino acids. The CDR3 DNA reads as TGTGCCAGTAGGACACTTACAGCCTTCTATGGCTACACCTTC. Its protein product is CASRTLTAFYGYTF.

The chain uses TRBV5-5 and TRBJ2-7; D remains unclear. The CDR3 length is 12 residues. The V gene's germline CDR1 is SGHKS and CDR2 YYEKEE (reference sequence). Trimming stripped 1 base from V and 6 bases from J, with 8 bases between. CDR3 nucleotide sequence: TGTGCCAGCAGCTTGATCCCCGGCGAGCAGTACTTC. The encoded protein is CASSLIPGEQYF.

The rearrangement uses TRBV14 and TRBJ1-2; TRBD1 agrees at 12 bases. The V gene's germline CDR1 is SGHDN and CDR2 FVKESK. Trimming cost V 2 bases and J 8 bases; bases outside gene matches: 9. This CDR3 spans 16 amino acids. This CDR3 reads CASSQLGQGARLGYTF. CDR3 sequence (DNA): TGTGCCAGCAGCCAACTGGGACAGGGGGCGCGACTCGGCTACACCTTC.

The genes are TRBV19 and TRBJ1-3; D is unclear. Trimming removed 4 bases at V and 4 bases at J, with 8 bases between. The CDR3 runs to 13 residues. From germline, CDR1 is LNHDA and CDR2 SQIVND (reference sequence). The CDR3 DNA reads as TGTGCCAGTAGTAGGCTCCCCGGAAACACCATATATTTT. This gives the protein CASSRLPGNTIYF.

The gene calls are TRBV10-3 and TRBJ1-5; D gene uncertain. The CDR3 spans 13 residues. Germline V gene lookup returns CDR1 ENHRY and CDR2 SYGVKD. Trimming removed 3 bases from V and 4 bases from J, with 7 bases in between. The CDR3 loop reads CAISEIPNQPQHF. The CDR3 bases are TGTGCCATCAGTGAAATCCCTAATCAGCCCCAGCATTTT.

The chain couples TRBV5-1 to TRBJ2-7, with 7 bases aligning to TRBD1. CDR1 and CDR2 (germline): SGHRS, YFSETQ. J gave up 5 bases and V 0 bases, and 5 bases lay outside the gene matches. The CDR3 sequence is 14 residues long. CDR3 loop: CASSLGTGYDEQYF. CDR3 DNA sequence: TGCGCCAGCAGCTTGGGGACAGGTTACGACGAGCAGTACTTC.